This is a list of T cell receptor beta chains from one sample in a study of T cell responses to AZD1222 COVID-19 vaccine. TCRdb keeps only in-frame clones here, not all; method: immunoSEQ multiplex PCR. Of roughly 180,000 clones listed, about nine tenths were seen once; the top ten hold 1.7%. Source: peripheral blood, taken 28 days after the second AZD1222 dose. All receptors come from an adult who received the AZD1222 COVID-19 vaccine. Both conserved end residues are part of each CDR3. The D gene is left open where the match is weak. Size is omitted from some rows. Given values are once, few, many or a class for expanded clones.

CDR3: CSVEVWVAGGNIQYF
DNA: TGCAGCGTTGAAGTTTGGGTAGCGGGGGGAAACATTCAGTACTTC
J: TRBJ2-4
V: TRBV29-1
size: NA
D: TRBD2

CDR3: CASRTDLAGVQYF
DNA: TGTGCCAGCAGAACGGACCTAGCGGGTGTGCAGTACTTC
J: TRBJ2-7
V: TRBV5-4
size: NA
D: TRBD2

CDR3: CASSPRSGQFEKLFF
DNA: TGTGCCAGCAGCCCCAGATCGGGACAGTTTGAAAAACTGTTTTTT
J: TRBJ1-4
V: TRBV7-9
size: few
D: TRBD1

CDR3: CASSLVGGLTEAFF
DNA: TGTGCCAGCAGCTTAGTTGGGGGGTTAACTGAAGCTTTCTTT
J: TRBJ1-1
V: TRBV7-9
size: NA
D: NA

CDR3: CASSPSAGRGEQYF
DNA: TGTGCCAGCTCACCTTCTGCAGGGAGAGGCGAGCAGTACTTC
J: TRBJ2-7
V: TRBV18
size: NA
D: NA

CDR3: CASSPERGVGQGGFKNIQYF
DNA: TGTGCCAGCAGCCCAGAAAGAGGGGTCGGACAGGGAGGATTCAAAAACATTCAGTACTTC
J: TRBJ2-4
V: TRBV4-2
size: NA
D: TRBD1

CDR3: CASSETGLPYGYTF
DNA: TGTGCCAGCAGTGAAACGGGACTACCCTATGGCTACACCTTC
J: TRBJ1-2
V: TRBV2
size: once
D: NA

CDR3: CASSELQGANRVYGYTF
DNA: TGTGCCAGCAGTGAACTGCAGGGGGCCAATCGTGTCTATGGCTACACCTTC
J: TRBJ1-2
V: TRBV6-1
size: NA
D: TRBD1

CDR3: CASNTDFTSNQPQHF
DNA: TGTGCCAGCAACACCGATTTTACGAGCAATCAGCCCCAGCATTTT
J: TRBJ1-5
V: TRBV7-8
size: NA
D: NA

CDR3: CASSSLGTSGSQQYF
DNA: TGTGCCAGCAGCTCCCTCGGGACTAGCGGGAGCCAGCAGTACTTC
J: TRBJ2-7
V: TRBV5-5
size: NA
D: TRBD2

CDR3: CASSLWREGEGETQYF
DNA: TGTGCCAGCAGCTTATGGCGGGAGGGCGAGGGAGAGACCCAGTACTTC
J: TRBJ2-5
V: TRBV5-5
size: NA
D: TRBD2

CDR3: CASSYDGGTEAFF
DNA: TGTGCCAGCAGTTACGATGGGGGAACTGAAGCTTTCTTT
J: TRBJ1-1
V: TRBV6-5
size: NA
D: NA

CDR3: CASSRGDTAFEKLFF
DNA: TGTGCCAGTAGTAGGGGAGACACCGCTTTTGAAAAACTGTTTTTT
J: TRBJ1-4
V: TRBV19
size: NA
D: NA

CDR3: CASSLQGYQETQYF
DNA: TGTGCCAGCAGCTTACAGGGGTACCAAGAGACCCAGTACTTC
J: TRBJ2-5
V: TRBV7-3
size: NA
D: NA

CDR3: CASSVGPSKAGNEQFF
DNA: TGTGCCAGCAGCGTAGGGCCATCAAAAGCGGGCAATGAGCAGTTCTTC
J: TRBJ2-1
V: TRBV9
size: once
D: NA

CDR3: CASSPFSGNTIYF
DNA: TGTGCCAGCAGCCCCTTCTCTGGAAACACCATATATTTT
J: TRBJ1-3
V: TRBV13
size: NA
D: NA

CDR3: CASSVSRDYYGYTF
DNA: TGTGCCAGCAGCGTAAGCAGGGATTACTATGGCTACACCTTC
J: TRBJ1-2
V: TRBV6-5
size: NA
D: NA

CDR3: CASSLGRNYEQYF
DNA: TGTGCCAGCAGCTTAGGCAGAAACTACGAGCAGTACTTC
J: TRBJ2-7
V: TRBV7-3
size: NA
D: NA

CDR3: CASSDTGNLSEKLFF
DNA: TGTGCCAGCAGTGACACAGGTAATTTGAGTGAAAAACTGTTTTTT
J: TRBJ1-4
V: TRBV6-2/TRBV6-3
size: NA
D: NA

CDR3: CASSRRTGADTQYF
DNA: TGCGCCAGCAGCCGCCGTACTGGGGCAGATACGCAGTATTTT
J: TRBJ2-3
V: TRBV5-1
size: NA
D: NA

CDR3: CASSPRQGLSEQYF
DNA: TGCGCCAGCAGCCCTCGACAGGGGCTGAGCGAGCAGTACTTC
J: TRBJ2-7
V: TRBV4-1
size: few
D: TRBD1

CDR3: CAWSVLAKNIQYF
DNA: TGTGCCTGGAGTGTTCTAGCCAAAAACATTCAGTACTTC
J: TRBJ2-4
V: TRBV30
size: once
D: NA

CDR3: CSASDRDFHEQYF
DNA: TGCAGTGCTAGTGACAGGGATTTCCACGAGCAGTACTTC
J: TRBJ2-7
V: TRBV20-1
size: NA
D: TRBD1

CDR3: CAWKTGGDSPLHF
DNA: TGTGCCTGGAAGACAGGGGGAGATTCACCCCTCCACTTT
J: TRBJ1-6
V: TRBV30
size: once
D: TRBD1

CDR3: CASSLNRGGTGELFF
DNA: TGTGCCAGCAGCTTAAACCGGGGGGGCACCGGGGAGCTGTTTTTT
J: TRBJ2-2
V: TRBV7-3
size: few
D: TRBD2